Listed below are T cell receptor beta chains from one sample, sequenced in a study of identical twins. TCRdb ran MiXCR on the 5' RACE reads and lists one entry per CDR3 protein. The data hold approximately 190,000 distinct CDR3 sequences, with 15% to 20% observed a single time. These data also featured in a second study, about T cells expressing NK-cell markers.

Sequencing was performed on CD8+ T cells sorted from blood. Receptors originate from a woman aged 18-30 years in good health. Each CDR3 is given with its conserved first and last residue. D genes are given only for firm matches. Clone size, where shown, is once, few, many, or a class for clones that have expanded.

>.|TRBJ1-1|12|TRBV29-1|.
TGCAGCGTTGACAATGGAGAGACTGAAGCTTTCTTT
CSVDNGETEAFF
>.|TRBJ2-7|10|TRBV5-1|few
TGCGCCCGGCAATCCTACGAGCAGTACTTC
CARQSYEQYF
>TRBD2|TRBJ2-3|14|TRBV6-2/TRBV6-3|many
TGTGCCAGCAGTTACGGACTAGCCACAGATACGCAGTATTTT
CASSYGLATDTQYF
>TRBD2|TRBJ2-5|15|TRBV7-2|.
TGTGTCAGCAGCTTAGGGAGAGCGGGAACCGAGACCCAGTACTTC
CVSSLGRAGTETQYF
>.|TRBJ2-1|14|TRBV7-9|.
TGTGCCAGCAGCTTAGGTGGGGGGCAGGATGAGCAGTTCTTC
CASSLGGGQDEQFF
>.|TRBJ2-4|13|TRBV25-1|once
TGTGCCAGCAGTGAATACTTAACTCCCACCCAGTACTTC
CASSEYLTPTQYF
>.|TRBJ1-1|14|TRBV14|.
TGTGCCAGCAGCCAAACAGGGACGTTCTACGAAGCTTTCTTT
CASSQTGTFYEAFF
>.|TRBJ1-2|12|TRBV19|.
TGTGCCAGTAGCAGCGGTTTGTATGGCTACACCTTC
CASSSGLYGYTF
>TRBD2|TRBJ2-3|12|TRBV6-1|.
TGTGCCAGCAGCCCCAGCGGGGGTACGCAGTATTTT
CASSPSGGTQYF
>TRBD1|TRBJ2-7|15|TRBV27|many
TGTGCCAGCAGTTTATCAGGGACAGCAAAATACGAGCAGTACTTC
CASSLSGTAKYEQYF
>TRBD1|TRBJ2-1|15|TRBV7-9|few
TGTGCCAGCAGCTTAGGTCAGGGGGATTACAATGAGCAGTTCTTC
CASSLGQGDYNEQFF
>TRBD2|TRBJ2-3|15|TRBV12-3/TRBV12-4|many
TGTGCCAGCAGTTATAGCGGGGGGGCCAAAGATACGCAGTATTTT
CASSYSGGAKDTQYF
>TRBD1|TRBJ1-2|12|TRBV7-2|.
TGTGCCAGCAGCTTAGGGGGACAGCGCTACACCTTC
CASSLGGQRYTF